Listed below are T cell receptor beta chains from one sample, sequenced in a study of blood T cell repertoires in COVID-19. Some clones are missing from TCRdb's copy, which holds only in-frame ones; the method was immunoSEQ multiplex PCR. The repertoire holds approximately 230,000 clones, with 70% to 90% as singletons. The sequencing sample was made of PBMCs or T cells enriched from blood (not recorded which). These receptors all come from a woman in her forties or fifties with acute COVID-19. CDR3s include the opening cysteine and the closing phenylalanine or tryptophan. The order of the fields is clone size, J gene, V gene, D gene, CDR3 protein, CDR3 DNA. D genes are given only for firm matches. Part of the rows lack a size; the others show once, few, many or a class for expanded clones.

once	TRBJ2-1	TRBV12-5	-	CASASRLVGLPLGEQFF	TGTGCTAGTGCCTCCCGTTTAGTTGGTCTTCCACTCGGTGAGCAGTTCTTC
-	TRBJ2-1	TRBV7-3	-	CASSASGSNSYNEQFF	TGTGCCAGCAGCGCCTCCGGGTCCAACTCCTACAATGAGCAGTTCTTC
-	TRBJ2-2	TRBV24-1	-	CATSPPGYTGELFF	TGTGCCACCAGTCCCCCCGGTTACACCGGGGAGCTGTTTTTT
-	TRBJ1-4	TRBV4-3	TRBD1	CASSQVQGLNEKLFF	TGCGCCAGCAGCCAAGTACAGGGGCTTAATGAAAAACTGTTTTTT
-	TRBJ1-5	TRBV4-2	-	CASSQDTASNQPQHF	TGTGCCAGCAGCCAAGATACAGCTAGCAATCAGCCCCAGCATTTT
-	TRBJ2-5	TRBV5-4	TRBD2	CASSLGLAGAQKTQYF	TGTGCCAGCAGCCTCGGACTAGCGGGAGCTCAAAAGACCCAGTACTTC
-	TRBJ2-5	TRBV7-3	-	CASSLSGRETQYF	TGTGCCAGCAGCTTATCGGGGAGGGAGACCCAGTACTTC
-	TRBJ2-5	TRBV5-6	-	CASSFTGETQYF	TGTGCCAGCAGCTTTACGGGAGAGACCCAGTACTTC
-	TRBJ2-2	TRBV7-3	-	CASSLLGTPGGELFF	TGTGCCAGCAGCTTATTAGGGACTCCAGGCGGGGAGCTGTTTTTT
-	TRBJ1-2	TRBV7-8	-	CASSLDWERRYTF	TGTGCCAGCAGCTTAGACTGGGAGAGGAGGTACACCTTC
once	TRBJ1-3	TRBV5-5	-	CASSWQGNSGNTIYF	TGTGCCAGCAGCTGGCAGGGCAATTCTGGAAACACCATATATTTT
-	TRBJ2-7	TRBV3-1/TRBV3-2	-	CASSLLKDRTLPSYEQYF	TGTGCCAGCAGCCTCCTTAAGGACCGGACACTCCCCTCCTACGAGCAGTACTTC
-	TRBJ1-6	TRBV23-1	TRBD1	CARPTGRSFNSPLHF	TGCGCCAGGCCGACAGGGCGCTCCTTCAATTCACCCCTCCACTTT
-	TRBJ2-3	TRBV3-1/TRBV3-2	-	CASSQPQGTDTQYF	TGTGCCAGCAGCCAACCCCAGGGAACAGATACGCAGTATTTT
once	TRBJ1-3	TRBV18	-	CASPQSRWYGNTIYF	TGTGCCAGCCCCCAATCTCGGTGGTACGGAAACACCATATATTTT
-	TRBJ2-7	TRBV29-1	-	CSVWDTESYEQYF	TGCAGCGTGTGGGACACAGAGTCCTACGAGCAGTACTTC
-	TRBJ2-1	TRBV7-3	TRBD2	CASSLTPSGSYNEQFF	TGTGCCAGCAGCTTAACACCTAGCGGCTCCTACAATGAGCAGTTCTTC
-	TRBJ1-2	TRBV28	TRBD1	CASSPGTGGFYGYTF	TGTGCCAGCAGTCCAGGGACAGGGGGTTTCTATGGCTACACCTTC
once	TRBJ2-5	TRBV5-1	TRBD1	CASSDPGGETQYF	TGCGCCAGCAGCGATCCAGGGGGAGAGACCCAGTACTTC
once	TRBJ2-5	TRBV18	-	CASSSVQETQYF	TGTGCCAGCTCATCGGTACAAGAGACCCAGTACTTC
-	TRBJ1-2	TRBV2	TRBD1	CASSWDRVRRDYGYTF	TGTGCCAGCAGTTGGGACAGGGTTAGGAGGGACTATGGCTACACCTTC
-	TRBJ2-1	TRBV5-1	-	CASSLGQSYNEQFF	TGCGCCAGCAGCTTGGGACAGTCTTACAATGAGCAGTTCTTC
once	TRBJ2-7	TRBV6-5	TRBD2	CASSYPTSGGYEQYF	TGTGCCAGCAGTTACCCGACATCGGGGGGCTACGAGCAGTACTTC
-	TRBJ1-4	TRBV28	-	CASSLFSRNEKLFF	TGTGCCAGCAGTTTATTCTCCCGGAATGAAAAACTGTTTTTT
-	TRBJ2-1	TRBV27	-	CASSDIREDEQFF	TGTGCCAGCAGCGACATTAGGGAGGATGAGCAGTTCTTC
-	TRBJ1-5	TRBV9	-	CASSVGLQQPQHF	TGTGCCAGCAGCGTAGGTCTGCAGCAGCCCCAGCATTTT
-	TRBJ1-2	TRBV3-1/TRBV3-2	-	CASRQAGAYGYTF	TGTGCCAGCAGGCAAGCAGGGGCCTATGGCTACACCTTC
once	TRBJ2-7	TRBV19	TRBD1	CASSIGTGVDYEQYF	TGTGCCAGTAGTATCGGGACAGGGGTTGACTACGAGCAGTACTTC
-	TRBJ2-5	TRBV7-2	TRBD1	CASSRDRVGETQYF	TGTGCCAGCAGCAGGGACAGGGTGGGGGAGACCCAGTACTTC
-	TRBJ2-1	TRBV4-2	TRBD2	CASSPGGTSPYNEQFF	TGTGCCAGCAGCCCGGGGGGGACTAGCCCCTACAATGAGCAGTTCTTC
-	TRBJ2-7	TRBV9	TRBD2	CASSVASSGSYEQYF	TGTGCCAGCAGCGTAGCTTCTAGCGGGAGCTACGAGCAGTACTTC
-	TRBJ2-1	TRBV5-1	TRBD1	CASSIPRTGTSYNEQFF	TGCGCCAGCAGCATACCGAGGACAGGGACCTCCTACAATGAGCAGTTCTTC
-	TRBJ2-7	TRBV7-9	-	CASATVNYEQYF	TGTGCCAGCGCAACGGTCAACTACGAGCAGTACTTC
-	TRBJ2-3	TRBV7-9	TRBD1	CASSLGQGGTDTQYF	TGTGCCAGCAGCTTAGGACAGGGCGGCACAGATACGCAGTATTTT
-	TRBJ1-2	TRBV6-5	-	CASSTLGGNGYTF	TGTGCCAGCAGTACCCTGGGGGGGAATGGCTACACCTTC
-	TRBJ2-5	TRBV11-1	-	CASSLGRQQETQYF	TGTGCCAGCAGCTTAGGGAGACAGCAAGAGACCCAGTACTTC